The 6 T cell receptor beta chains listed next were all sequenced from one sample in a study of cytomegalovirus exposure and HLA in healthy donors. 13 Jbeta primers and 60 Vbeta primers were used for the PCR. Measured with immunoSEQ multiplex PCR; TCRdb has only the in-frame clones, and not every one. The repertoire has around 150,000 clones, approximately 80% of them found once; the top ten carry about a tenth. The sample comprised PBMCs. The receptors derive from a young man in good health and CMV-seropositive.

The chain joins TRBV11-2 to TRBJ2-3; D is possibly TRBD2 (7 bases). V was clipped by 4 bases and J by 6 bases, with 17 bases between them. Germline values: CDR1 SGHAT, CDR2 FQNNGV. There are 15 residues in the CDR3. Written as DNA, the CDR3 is TGTGCCAGCAGCTATAGTGGGGGGGCAGGCGATACGCAGTATTTT. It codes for CASSYSGGAGDTQYF.

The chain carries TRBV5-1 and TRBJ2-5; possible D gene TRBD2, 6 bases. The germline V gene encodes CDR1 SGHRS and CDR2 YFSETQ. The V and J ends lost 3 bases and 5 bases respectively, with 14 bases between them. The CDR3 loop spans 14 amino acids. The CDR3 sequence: CASSSALSGETQYF. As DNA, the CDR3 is TGCGCCAGCAGCTCGGCCTTGAGCGGGGAGACCCAGTACTTC. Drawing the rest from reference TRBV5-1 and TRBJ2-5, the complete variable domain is KAGVTQTPRYLIKTRGQQVTLSCSPISGHRSVSWYQQTPGQGLQFLFEYFSETQRNKGNFPGRFSGRQFSNSRSEMNVSTLELGDSALYLCASSSALSGETQYFGPGTRLLVL.

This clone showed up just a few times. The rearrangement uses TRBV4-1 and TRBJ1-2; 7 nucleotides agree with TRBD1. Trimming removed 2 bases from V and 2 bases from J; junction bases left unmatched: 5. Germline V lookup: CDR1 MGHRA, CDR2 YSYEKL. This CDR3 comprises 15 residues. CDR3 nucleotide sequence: TGCGCCAGCAGCCAATCGACGGGACAGAACTATGGCTACACCTTC. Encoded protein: CASSQSTGQNYGYTF.

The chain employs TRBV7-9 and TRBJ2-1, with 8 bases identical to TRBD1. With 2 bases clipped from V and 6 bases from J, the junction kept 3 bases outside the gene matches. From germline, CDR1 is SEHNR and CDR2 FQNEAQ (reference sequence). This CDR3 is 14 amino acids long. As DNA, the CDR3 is TGTGCCAGCAGCTTACTCGGACAGGGCAATGAGCAGTTCTTC. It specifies CASSLLGQGNEQFF.

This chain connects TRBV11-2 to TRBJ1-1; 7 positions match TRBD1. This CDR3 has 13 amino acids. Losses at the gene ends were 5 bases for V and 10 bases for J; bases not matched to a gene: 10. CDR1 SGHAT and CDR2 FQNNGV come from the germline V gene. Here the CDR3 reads CASSSLQGTGAFF. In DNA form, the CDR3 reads TGTGCCAGCAGCAGTTTACAGGGGACCGGAGCTTTCTTT.

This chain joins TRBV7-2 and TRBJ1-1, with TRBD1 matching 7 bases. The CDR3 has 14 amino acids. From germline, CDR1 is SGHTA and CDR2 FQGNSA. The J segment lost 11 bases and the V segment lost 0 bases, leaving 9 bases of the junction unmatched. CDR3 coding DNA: TGTGCCAGCAGCTTAGCCAGACAGGGAGGTAGGGCTTTCTTT. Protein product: CASSLARQGGRAFF.